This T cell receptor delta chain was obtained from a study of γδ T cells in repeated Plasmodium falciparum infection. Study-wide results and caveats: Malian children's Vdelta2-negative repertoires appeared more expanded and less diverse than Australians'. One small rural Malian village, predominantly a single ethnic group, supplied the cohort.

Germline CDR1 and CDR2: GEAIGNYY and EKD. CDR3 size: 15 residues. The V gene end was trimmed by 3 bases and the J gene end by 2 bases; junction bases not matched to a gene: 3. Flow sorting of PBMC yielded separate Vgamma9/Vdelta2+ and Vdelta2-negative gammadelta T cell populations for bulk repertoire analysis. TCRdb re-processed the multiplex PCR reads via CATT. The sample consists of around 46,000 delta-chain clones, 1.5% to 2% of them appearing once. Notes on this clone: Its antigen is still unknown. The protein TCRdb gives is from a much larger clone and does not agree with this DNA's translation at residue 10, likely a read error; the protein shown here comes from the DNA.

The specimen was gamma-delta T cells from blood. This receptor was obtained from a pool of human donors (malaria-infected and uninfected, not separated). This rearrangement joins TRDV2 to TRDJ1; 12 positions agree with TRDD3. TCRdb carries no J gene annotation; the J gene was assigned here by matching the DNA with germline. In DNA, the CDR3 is TGTGCCTGTGACTTACTGGGGGATACTACCGATAAACTCATCTTT. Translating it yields CACDLLGDTTDKLIF.